A selection of T cell receptor beta chains follows, all from one sample in a study of T-cell memory formation after mild COVID-19. TCRdb processed the 5' RACE reads anew with MiXCR; each CDR3 protein has one entry. The table lists some 120,000 distinct CDR3 sequences, about 6% of them singletons. The source material was PBMCs or a T cell subset sorted from them (not recorded which). The receptors here all came from an adult woman who had mild COVID-19 (a few samples of this study predate the infection). Cell type and time point are not known. Each CDR3 is given with its conserved first and last residue. The D gene is left open where the match is weak. Size is omitted from some rows. Given values are once, few, many or a class for expanded clones.

TRBJ1-3	.	.	TRBV20-1	CSASRQVSGNTIYF	TGCAGTGCTAGTAGACAGGTCTCTGGAAACACCATATATTTT
TRBJ2-2	.	many	TRBV5-1	CASKGYSNTGELFF	TGCGCCAGCAAGGGCTATTCGAACACCGGGGAGCTGTTTTTT
TRBJ2-5	TRBD1	many	TRBV20-1	CSAAGRMGQGPGETQYF	TGCAGTGCTGCCGGGCGGATGGGACAGGGGCCAGGAGAGACCCAGTACTTC
TRBJ2-7	.	many	TRBV6-2/TRBV6-3	CASSYSRYGYEQYF	TGTGCCAGCAGTTACTCCCGATACGGTTACGAGCAGTACTTC
TRBJ2-1	TRBD2	few	TRBV20-1	CSAWVAGGSYNEQFF	TGCAGTGCTTGGGTAGCGGGGGGCTCCTACAATGAGCAGTTCTTC
TRBJ2-1	TRBD2	many	TRBV7-8	CASSLGRVAGGDYNEQFF	TGTGCCAGCAGCTTAGGACGTGTGGCGGGAGGGGATTACAATGAGCAGTTCTTC
TRBJ2-3	.	few	TRBV29-1	CSVEIAATDTQYF	TGCAGCGTTGAGATTGCGGCCACAGATACGCAGTATTTT
TRBJ2-7	TRBD2	few	TRBV9	CASSPGLAGRSEQYF	TGTGCCAGCAGCCCGGGACTAGCGGGAAGAAGTGAGCAGTACTTC
TRBJ2-6	TRBD1	few	TRBV5-1	CASTTLAGQAPSGANVLTF	TGCGCCAGCACCACCCTGGCGGGACAGGCCCCCTCTGGGGCCAACGTCCTGACTTTC
TRBJ2-3	.	.	TRBV5-1	CASSLGQADTQYF	TGCGCCAGCAGCTTGGGACAAGCAGATACGCAGTATTTT
TRBJ1-3	.	few	TRBV24-1	CATSDSGNTIYF	TGTGCCACCAGTGACTCTGGAAACACCATATATTTT
TRBJ2-3	TRBD1	many	TRBV12-3/TRBV12-4	CASTHRGADTQYF	TGTGCCAGCACTCACAGGGGCGCAGATACGCAGTATTTT
TRBJ2-1	TRBD2	.	TRBV7-2	CASSTNLAGAYNEQFF	TGTGCCAGCAGCACGAATCTAGCGGGAGCTTACAATGAGCAGTTCTTC
TRBJ1-1	TRBD1	many	TRBV12-3/TRBV12-4	CASSGQGNTEAFF	TGTGCCAGCAGTGGACAGGGAAACACTGAAGCTTTCTTT
TRBJ2-7	TRBD1	.	TRBV12-3/TRBV12-4	CASSSQGGPYEQYF	TGTGCCAGCAGTTCACAAGGGGGCCCCTACGAGCAGTACTTC
TRBJ2-7	.	many	TRBV5-6	CASGRNRRYEQYF	TGTGCCAGCGGTAGGAACAGGCGCTACGAGCAGTACTTC
TRBJ2-1	TRBD2	few	TRBV27	CASSLGTSGRDYNEQFF	TGTGCCAGCAGTTTGGGGACTAGCGGGAGGGACTACAATGAGCAGTTCTTC
TRBJ1-2	.	few	TRBV6-1	CASSEIIVASGRNYGYTF	TGTGCCAGCAGTGAAATAATCGTTGCATCGGGCAGGAACTATGGCTACACCTTC
TRBJ2-3	.	.	TRBV12-3/TRBV12-4	CASSLVRTSTDTQYF	TGTGCCAGCAGTTTAGTGCGCACTAGCACAGATACGCAGTATTTT
TRBJ1-2	TRBD1	few	TRBV7-3	CASSSPGGSSEENYGYTF	TGTGCCAGCAGCTCCCCAGGGGGAAGCTCGGAGGAGAACTATGGCTACACCTTC
TRBJ2-3	.	.	TRBV7-2	CASSASDTQYF	TGTGCCAGCAGCGCGTCAGATACGCAGTATTTT
TRBJ2-3	TRBD1	.	TRBV6-6	CASRPGQGGDTQYF	TGTGCCAGCAGGCCGGGACAGGGGGGCGATACGCAGTATTTT
TRBJ2-5	TRBD2	.	TRBV6-2/TRBV6-3	CASRPRDYFQETQYF	TGTGCCAGCAGACCTCGGGACTATTTCCAAGAGACCCAGTACTTC
TRBJ2-1	.	many	TRBV5-1	CASSLVAHSLNEQFF	TGCGCCAGCAGCTTGGTAGCCCACTCCCTTAATGAGCAGTTCTTC
TRBJ2-1	.	many	TRBV4-2	CASSLPGNEQFF	TGTGCCAGCAGCCTACCGGGAAATGAGCAGTTCTTC
TRBJ2-3	TRBD1	.	TRBV7-2	CASSPRNSRGLIDTQYF	TGTGCCAGCAGCCCCCGGAATTCCAGGGGGCTTATAGATACGCAGTATTTT
TRBJ2-7	.	few	TRBV7-2	CASSAASSYEQYF	TGTGCCAGCAGCGCCGCAAGCTCCTACGAGCAGTACTTC
TRBJ2-7	TRBD1	few	TRBV12-3/TRBV12-4	CASREGQGPYEQYF	TGTGCCAGCAGGGAAGGACAGGGGCCCTACGAGCAGTACTTC
TRBJ2-2	TRBD1	few	TRBV11-2	CASSVGTANTGELFF	TGTGCCAGCAGCGTCGGGACAGCGAACACCGGGGAGCTGTTTTTT
TRBJ2-5	.	.	TRBV18	CASSHRRQGWQETQYF	TGTGCCAGCTCACACCGCAGGCAGGGGTGGCAAGAGACCCAGTACTTC
TRBJ2-5	TRBD2	many	TRBV10-3	CAISETSGGQETQYF	TGTGCCATCAGTGAGACTAGCGGGGGCCAAGAGACCCAGTACTTC
TRBJ2-1	.	few	TRBV29-1	CSVLTNPALNEQFF	TGCAGCGTCCTGACTAATCCCGCTCTCAATGAGCAGTTCTTC
TRBJ1-2	.	many	TRBV29-1	CSVATGYGYTF	TGCAGCGTTGCGACAGGATATGGCTACACCTTC
TRBJ2-2	TRBD2	few	TRBV5-6	CASTFNRLAGSTGELFF	TGTGCCAGCACCTTTAATCGACTAGCGGGGTCCACCGGGGAGCTGTTTTTT
TRBJ2-1	.	many	TRBV6-5	CASSPTRNEQFF	TGTGCCAGCAGCCCTACCAGGAATGAGCAGTTCTTC
TRBJ2-3	TRBD2	.	TRBV4-1	CASSQVAGGLFTDTQYF	TGCGCCAGCAGCCAGGTAGCGGGGGGGCTGTTCACAGATACGCAGTATTTT
TRBJ2-7	TRBD1	many	TRBV27	CASSLRGQVSSYEQYF	TGTGCCAGCAGTTTACGGGGACAGGTCAGCTCCTACGAGCAGTACTTC
TRBJ1-1	.	.	TRBV5-1	CASSFDANTEAFF	TGCGCCAGCAGCTTCGATGCTAACACTGAAGCTTTCTTT
TRBJ2-4	TRBD1	many	TRBV5-1	CASSFGTELLAKNIQYF	TGCGCCAGCAGCTTCGGGACAGAACTTTTAGCCAAAAACATTCAGTACTTC
TRBJ2-3	.	few	TRBV7-8	CASSSARDGQDTQYF	TGTGCCAGCAGCTCAGCTAGAGACGGCCAAGATACGCAGTATTTT
TRBJ1-2	.	few	TRBV7-9	CASSFAGNYGYTF	TGTGCCAGCAGCTTTGCAGGGAACTATGGCTACACCTTC
TRBJ1-1	.	many	TRBV12-3/TRBV12-4	CASKLSSLRGTEAFF	TGTGCCAGCAAACTTTCTTCGCTGAGGGGCACTGAAGCTTTCTTT
TRBJ2-3	TRBD2	many	TRBV5-6	CASSRRQGGDTQYF	TGTGCCAGCAGCCGCCGCCAGGGAGGGGATACGCAGTATTTT
TRBJ1-4	.	many	TRBV20-1	CSAGRVTQKLFF	TGCAGTGCGGGGCGGGTAACGCAAAAACTGTTTTTT
TRBJ1-5	.	.	TRBV10-3	CAIREGYNQPQHF	TGTGCCATCAGGGAGGGATATAATCAGCCCCAGCATTTT
TRBJ2-5	.	few	TRBV7-2	CASSLILSSATQYF	TGTGCCAGCAGCTTAATCTTGTCCTCAGCGACCCAGTACTTC
TRBJ2-3	TRBD1	few	TRBV5-5	CASSPDRGSADTQYF	TGTGCCAGCAGCCCGGACAGGGGATCCGCAGATACGCAGTATTTT
TRBJ1-5	.	.	TRBV24-1	CATSAGGNQPQHF	TGTGCCACCAGTGCTGGAGGCAATCAGCCCCAGCATTTT